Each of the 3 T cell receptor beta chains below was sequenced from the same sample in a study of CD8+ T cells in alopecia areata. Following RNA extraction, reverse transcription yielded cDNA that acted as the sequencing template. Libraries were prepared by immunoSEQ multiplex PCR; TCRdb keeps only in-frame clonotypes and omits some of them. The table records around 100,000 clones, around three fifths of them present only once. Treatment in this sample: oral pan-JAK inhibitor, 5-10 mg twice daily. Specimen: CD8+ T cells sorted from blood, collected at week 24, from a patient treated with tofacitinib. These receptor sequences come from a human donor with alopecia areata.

This chain's CDR3 is CASSEAGRNYGYTF. CDR3 nucleotides: TGTGCCAGCAGTGAAGCGGGCAGAAACTATGGCTACACCTTC. The chain employs TRBV2 and TRBJ1-2; D not certain. Trimming shortened V by 0 bases and J by 2 bases, and 7 bases separated the two germline ends. Germline values: CDR1 SNHLY, CDR2 FYNNEI. This CDR3 has 14 residues.

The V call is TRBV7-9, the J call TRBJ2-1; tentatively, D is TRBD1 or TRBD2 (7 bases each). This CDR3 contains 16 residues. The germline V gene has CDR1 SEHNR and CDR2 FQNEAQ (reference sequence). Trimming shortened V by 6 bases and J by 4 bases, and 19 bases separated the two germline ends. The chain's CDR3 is CASSPTAGQKYNEQFF. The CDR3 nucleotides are TGTGCCAGCAGTCCAACAGCGGGACAGAAATACAATGAGCAGTTCTTC.

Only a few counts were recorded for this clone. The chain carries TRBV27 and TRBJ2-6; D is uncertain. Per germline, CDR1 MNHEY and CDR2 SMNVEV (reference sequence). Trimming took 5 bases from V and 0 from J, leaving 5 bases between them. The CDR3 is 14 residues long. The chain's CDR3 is CASSALSGANVLTF. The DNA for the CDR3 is TGTGCCAGCAGTGCCCTCTCTGGGGCCAACGTCCTGACTTTC.